A single sample is the source of the 18 T cell receptor beta chains below, sequenced in a study of T-cell reconstitution after alpha-beta-depleted transplantation in children. The TCRbeta library was prepared with unique molecular identifiers. One entry per CDR3 protein results from TCRdb running MiXCR on the PCR reads. The sample yields about 980,000 distinct CDR3 sequences, roughly 29% seen once. The material was PBMCs, mostly from graft donor cells, obtained 360 days after TCRalphabeta/CD19-depleted stem cell transplant. The source is a boy under two years old who had a stem cell transplant for SCID, so the T cells may come from the graft donor.

This rearrangement joins TRBV25-1 to TRBJ2-2; the D is unclear. V was pared by 0 bases and J by 4 bases, with 9 bases between. In germline, CDR1 is MGHDK, CDR2 SYGVNS. CDR3 length: 15 amino acids. CDR3 residues: CASSEYTSSTGELFF. The CDR3 DNA is TGTGCCAGCAGTGAATACACCTCGAGCACCGGGGAGCTGTTTTTT.

This clonotype was seen more than once but under ten times. This sequence joins TRBV6-2 or TRBV6-3 and TRBJ2-1; no definite D call. V was shortened by 1 base and J by 4 bases, with 5 bases between the two germline ends. This CDR3 is built from 13 residues. Looked up from germline, CDR1 is MNHEY and CDR2 is SVGEGT. CDR3 region: CASSYLEYNEQFF. CDR3 coding DNA: TGTGCCAGCAGTTACTTAGAATACAATGAGCAGTTCTTC.

This chain uses TRBV20-1 with TRBJ2-6, with D perhaps assigned TRBD1 or TRBD2 (6 bases each). The germline V gene encodes CDR1 DFQATT and CDR2 SNEGSKA (reference sequence). V was pared by 5 bases and J by 0 bases, with 14 bases between. CDR3 length: 16 amino acids. Written as DNA, the CDR3 is TGCAGTGCTGGCCCCAGGGGAGGCTCTGGGGCCAACGTCCTGACTTTC. It codes for CSAGPRGGSGANVLTF.

This clonotype was recorded a few times. V gene TRBV4-2 combines with J gene TRBJ1-4, with 7 bases fitting TRBD1. Per the germline V gene, CDR1 is LGHNA and CDR2 is YNFKEQ. The CDR3 has 15 amino acids. V shed 4 bases and J 8 bases; nucleotides not matched to a gene: 10. The CDR3 DNA reads TGTGCCAGCAGCCTAAAGATACCGGGACAGGAAAAACTGTTTTTT. This sequence encodes CASSLKIPGQEKLFF.

This clonotype was seen only a few times. The rearrangement uses TRBV10-2 and TRBJ2-7; unclear D gene. The CDR3 spans 15 residues. Trimming took off 7 bases at V and 3 bases at J, with 19 bases between the two ends. Germline CDR1 is WSHSY and CDR2 is SAAADI. The DNA for the CDR3 is TGCGCCAGCAAAAGAGGATTTACGGGTGGCTACGAGCAGTACTTC. Its translation is CASKRGFTGGYEQYF.

This clonotype came up many times. This rearrangement joins TRBV25-1 to TRBJ1-1, with a weak D call TRBD1 (5 bases). This CDR3 has 14 amino acids. With 0 bases removed from V and 4 bases from J, the gap between germline ends came to 9 bases. From germline, CDR1 is MGHDK and CDR2 SYGVNS. The CDR3 bases are TGTGCCAGCAGTGAATATGGCAGGGCCACTGAAGCTTTCTTT. Translation: CASSEYGRATEAFF.

The sample holds a few counts of this clonotype. The chain carries TRBV27 and TRBJ2-1; TRBD1 is a possible D gene (5 bases). In germline, CDR1 is MNHEY, CDR2 SMNVEV (reference sequence). The CDR3 sequence is 14 residues long. Deletions cut 3 bases from V and 15 bases from J, with 21 bases between. The CDR3 loop reads CASSFSRQPAPLFF. The DNA of the CDR3 is TGTGCCAGCAGTTTTTCCAGACAGCCGGCCCCTCTGTTCTTC.

V usage is TRBV29-1 and J usage is TRBJ2-1; 11 bases align to TRBD2. The length of the CDR3 is 16 residues. V shed 2 bases, J shed 3 bases, and the junction held 6 bases outside the gene matches. CDR1 SQVTM and CDR2 ANQGSEA come from the germline V gene. The CDR3 region is CSVEQLAGEFYNEQFF. CDR3 DNA: TGCAGCGTTGAACAACTAGCGGGGGAATTCTACAATGAGCAGTTCTTC.

This clonotype was detected a few times. The V and J genes are TRBV29-1 and TRBJ1-1; no clear D. Germline V lookup: CDR1 SQVTM, CDR2 ANQGSEA. The V end was cut by 6 bases, the J end by 5 bases, with 13 bases between. CDR3 length: 12 residues. The CDR3, as DNA: TGCAGCGTCGCCGGGCTTGGGACTGAAGCTTTCTTT. Translated: CSVAGLGTEAFF.

CDR3 coding DNA: TGTGCCAGCAGCTTCCAGGGGCCTAGTTCACCCCTCCACTTT. Protein sequence: CASSFQGPSSPLHF. The V call is TRBV7-8, the J call TRBJ1-6; D perhaps matches TRBD1 (6 bases). The V and J ends lost 3 bases and 9 bases respectively, with 12 bases between them. The CDR3 has 14 amino acids. Germline lookup yields CDR1 SGHVS and CDR2 FQNEAQ.

Only a few counts were recorded for this clonotype. The gene calls are TRBV25-1 and TRBJ2-7; D gene uncertain. Trimming shortened V by 5 bases and J by 3 bases, and 11 bases separated the two germline ends. The germline CDR1 and CDR2 sequences are MGHDK and SYGVNS. CDR3 size: 13 residues. CDR3 DNA sequence: TGTGCCAGCAGTCAACGACTGTTCTACGAGCAGTACTTC. This encodes CASSQRLFYEQYF.

The chain couples TRBV27 to TRBJ2-7, with 8 bases aligning to TRBD1. Germline CDR1 and CDR2: MNHEY and SMNVEV (reference sequence). The junction had 9 bases not matched to a gene; V was cut back by 2 bases and J by 9 bases. There are 14 residues in the CDR3. The CDR3 spells CASSLRQGARRQYF. Written as DNA, the CDR3 is TGTGCCAGCAGTTTAAGGCAGGGGGCCCGACGGCAGTACTTC.

This rearrangement joins TRBV20-1 to TRBJ2-7, with TRBD2 matching 12 bases. This CDR3 has 16 amino acids. V lost 4 bases, J lost 0 bases, and 7 bases stayed unmatched. Germline V gene data show CDR1 as DFQATT and CDR2 as SNEGSKA (reference sequence). The CDR3 region is CSATTGLAGSSYEQYF. The CDR3 nucleotides read TGCAGTGCTACGACCGGACTAGCGGGGAGCTCCTACGAGCAGTACTTC.

This chain uses TRBV15 with TRBJ2-4, with a weak D call TRBD2 (6 bases). The germline CDR1 and CDR2 sequences are LNHNV and YYDKDF (reference sequence). There are 19 residues in the CDR3. V was clipped by 0 bases and J by 7 bases, with 25 bases between them. CDR3 DNA sequence: TGTGCCACCAGCAGAGATCTCCCCAAGGGACTCTCGTTTCGGAACATTCAGTACTTC. Residues: CATSRDLPKGLSFRNIQYF.

The genes are TRBV12-3 or TRBV12-4 and TRBJ2-5; 8 bases line up with TRBD2. CDR3 length: 15 amino acids. V dropped 5 bases and J dropped 2; count of bases not matched to a gene: 7. CDR3 residues: CASSPGGLGQETQYF. The DNA of the CDR3 is TGTGCCAGCAGTCCGGGGGGGCTAGGGCAAGAGACCCAGTACTTC.

This rearrangement joins TRBV4-3 to TRBJ1-2; maybe TRBD1 (5 bases). Deletions cut 3 bases from V and 4 bases from J, with 15 bases between. This CDR3 spans 15 amino acids. Germline V gene sequence: CDR1 LGHNA, CDR2 YSLEER. CDR3 sequence: CASSHVGRRGYGYTF. For the CDR3, the DNA is TGCGCCAGCAGCCACGTAGGGAGGAGGGGCTATGGCTACACCTTC.

There are a few counts of this clonotype. The chain joins TRBV7-8 to TRBJ1-1; D unclear. Trimming left V 1 base short and J 6 bases short, with 12 bases between. The V gene's germline CDR1 is SGHVS and CDR2 FQNEAQ. The CDR3 runs to 14 residues. The CDR3 loop is CASSLGGSGPEAFF. DNA for the CDR3: TGTGCCAGCAGCTTAGGGGGTTCAGGACCTGAAGCTTTCTTT.

This clonotype was counted ten times or more. V and J are TRBV2 and TRBJ2-7, with D unresolved. CDR3 size: 10 residues. The germline V gene encodes CDR1 SNHLY and CDR2 FYNNEI. Trimming cost V 8 bases and J 3 bases, with 5 bases left between them. The CDR3 region is CASGNYEQYF. CDR3 DNA: TGTGCCAGCGGGAACTACGAGCAGTACTTC. Complete variable domain (other parts from reference TRBV2 and TRBJ2-7): EPEVTQTPSHQVTQMGQEVILRCVPISNHLYFYWYRQILGQKVEFLVSFYNNEISEKSEIFDDQFSVERPDGSNFTLKIRSTKLEDSAMYFCASGNYEQYFGPGTRLTVT.